This is a list of T cell receptor beta chains from one sample in a study of cytotoxic CD8 clonotypes in ibrutinib-treated CLL. The repertoire was sequenced with immunoSEQ multiplex PCR; TCRdb's copy has only in-frame clones and lacks some. Counted here are fewer than 300,000 clones, approximately 76% occurring once; the ten biggest clones make up approximately 5.6%. Material: PBMCs, obtained at disease progression, from a patient treated with ibrutinib. The receptor source for this set is a human donor with chronic lymphocytic leukemia. Each CDR3 is given with its conserved first and last residue. A D gene is named only where the DNA matches it firmly. Clone size is given for some rows only: seen once, a few or many times, or a class if the clone is expanded.

>TRBV5-4|-|-|TRBJ2-5
CASSLWRQETQYF
TGTGCCAGCAGCTTGTGGCGGCAAGAGACCCAGTACTTC
>TRBV6-5|once|TRBD1|TRBJ2-1
CASRGGQGYNEQFF
TGTGCCAGCAGGGGGGGACAGGGTTACAATGAGCAGTTCTTC
>TRBV6-5|-|-|TRBJ1-3
CASRAGNTIYF
TGTGCCAGCAGGGCTGGAAACACCATATATTTT
>TRBV6-5|-|-|TRBJ1-2
CASRRIQSYFGYTF
TGTGCCAGCAGACGCATACAGTCATACTTTGGCTACACCTTC
>TRBV11-2|-|-|TRBJ2-3
CASSHAPVGPAQYF
TGTGCCAGCAGCCACGCCCCGGTGGGTCCGGCGCAGTATTTT
>TRBV4-1|few|-|TRBJ1-6
CASSQESMGTVLSSLHF
TGCGCCAGCAGCCAAGAATCTATGGGGACCGTCCTTTCGTCCCTCCACTTT
>TRBV10-3|-|TRBD2|TRBJ2-7
CAISAVEGTSRSYEQYF
TGTGCCATCAGTGCGGTAGAAGGGACTAGCCGATCCTACGAGCAGTACTTC
>TRBV28|-|-|TRBJ1-1
CASSLSAVGAFF
TGTGCCAGCAGTCTTAGTGCAGTCGGAGCTTTCTTT
>TRBV5-4|-|TRBD2|TRBJ2-1
CASSSSGGVNEQFF
TGTGCCAGCAGCTCTAGCGGGGGGGTAAATGAGCAGTTCTTC
>TRBV5-1|-|-|TRBJ2-5
CASSLAEGRETQYF
TGCGCCAGCAGCTTGGCCGAGGGGCGGGAGACCCAGTACTTC
>TRBV7-3|-|-|TRBJ2-3
CASSLTYADTQYF
TGTGCCAGCAGCTTAACTTATGCAGATACGCAGTATTTT
>TRBV5-4|-|-|TRBJ2-2
CASSQQVANTGELFF
TGTGCCAGCAGCCAACAGGTAGCGAACACCGGGGAGCTGTTTTTT
>TRBV18|few|-|TRBJ1-2
CASSPPSRYYGYTF
TGTGCCAGCTCACCACCCAGTAGGTACTATGGCTACACCTTC
>TRBV13|-|TRBD2|TRBJ2-5
CASSLWAGEETQYF
TGTGCCAGCAGCTTATGGGCGGGGGAAGAGACCCAGTACTTC
>TRBV6-5|-|TRBD1|TRBJ2-1
CASSTTGTEYNEQFF
TGTGCCAGCAGTACAACCGGGACAGAGTACAATGAGCAGTTCTTC
>TRBV6-1|few|TRBD1|TRBJ1-4
CASSIVGGFEKLFF
TGTGCCAGCAGTATTGTAGGGGGCTTTGAAAAACTGTTTTTT
>TRBV9|once|TRBD2|TRBJ2-3
CASSVSGGAFTDTQYF
TGTGCCAGCAGCGTTAGCGGGGGGGCCTTCACAGATACGCAGTATTTT
>TRBV28|-|-|TRBJ1-2
CASSLWWQSYGYTF
TGTGCCAGCAGTTTATGGTGGCAGAGCTATGGCTACACCTTC
>TRBV19|-|TRBD1|TRBJ1-4
CASREGQGHEKLFF
TGTGCCAGTAGAGAGGGACAGGGCCACGAAAAACTGTTTTTT
>TRBV19|-|-|TRBJ2-3
CASSVQVSTDTQYF
TGTGCCAGTAGCGTTCAGGTTAGCACAGATACGCAGTATTTT
>TRBV20-1|few|-|TRBJ1-2
CSATDSYGYTF
TGCAGTGCGACAGACAGCTATGGCTACACCTTC
>TRBV5-1|-|TRBD1|TRBJ2-1
CASKGDRGHVEQFF
TGCGCCAGCAAAGGAGACAGGGGACATGTTGAGCAGTTCTTC
>TRBV2|-|-|TRBJ2-7
CASRTGTQNNEQYF
TGTGCCAGCCGTACCGGGACCCAGAACAACGAGCAGTACTTC
>TRBV4-2|-|TRBD1|TRBJ1-1
CASSQGGQQEKAFF
TGTGCCAGCAGCCAAGGGGGACAGCAAGAGAAAGCTTTCTTT